These T cell receptor beta chains were read from a single sample in a study of blood T cell repertoires in COVID-19. Generated by immunoSEQ multiplex PCR, the TCRdb table keeps only in-frame clones and is missing some. The sample holds 280,000 or so clones, approximately 83% seen once. The material sequenced was peripheral blood. Receptor source: a woman aged 50 to 60 who had recovered from COVID-19. CDR3s include the opening cysteine and the closing phenylalanine or tryptophan. Each record gives: D gene, V gene, J gene, clone size, CDR3 protein, CDR3 DNA. D genes are given only for firm matches. The listing skips clone size in some rows; elsewhere it reads once, few, many or a size class.

TRBD2	TRBV5-3	TRBJ2-2	NA	CARSSVGRAVAGELFF	TGTGCCAGGTCGTCGGTCGGGAGGGCCGTCGCCGGGGAGCTGTTTTTT
TRBD1	TRBV6-2/TRBV6-3	TRBJ2-3	NA	CASSYYGTVTDTQYF	TGTGCCAGCAGTTACTACGGGACAGTCACAGATACGCAGTATTTT
NA	TRBV6-5	TRBJ2-5	NA	CASSRFVETQYF	TGTGCCAGCAGCAGATTCGTGGAGACCCAGTACTTC
TRBD1	TRBV28	TRBJ1-1	NA	CASCTGGQSNTEAFF	TGTGCCAGTTGTACAGGGGGCCAATCGAACACTGAAGCTTTCTTT
TRBD1	TRBV28	TRBJ2-7	NA	CESRDRGDYEQYF	TGTGAATCTCGGGACAGGGGAGACTACGAGCAGTACTTC
TRBD1	TRBV30	TRBJ2-5	NA	CAWNSRQGKETQYF	TGTGCCTGGAATTCTCGACAGGGGAAAGAGACCCAGTACTTC
NA	TRBV7-9	TRBJ1-2	NA	CASSLDPQIYGYTF	TGTGCCAGCAGCTTAGATCCACAGATCTATGGCTACACCTTC
NA	TRBV6-2/TRBV6-3	TRBJ2-7	NA	CASSYLDSNRPIESYEQYF	TGTGCCAGCAGTTACTTGGACTCGAACCGGCCTATCGAGTCCTACGAGCAGTACTTC
NA	TRBV4-3	TRBJ1-2	NA	CASSQSEGGSYYGYTF	TGCGCCAGCAGCCAATCCGAGGGAGGTTCGTACTATGGCTACACCTTC
TRBD2	TRBV27	TRBJ2-7	NA	CASSKTFFAGGPYEQYF	TGTGCCAGCAGTAAAACCTTCTTTGCGGGGGGGCCCTACGAGCAGTACTTC
NA	TRBV7-2	TRBJ1-1	NA	CASSLQGWVNTEAFF	TGTGCCAGCAGCCTACAGGGTTGGGTGAACACTGAAGCTTTCTTT
TRBD2	TRBV5-4	TRBJ2-5	NA	CASSLGRLAGTETQYF	TGTGCCAGCAGCTTGGGAAGACTAGCGGGGACGGAGACCCAGTACTTC
TRBD2	TRBV12-3/TRBV12-4	TRBJ2-1	NA	CASSLRGGEQFF	TGTGCCAGCAGTTTGCGGGGGGGTGAGCAGTTCTTC
NA	TRBV28	TRBJ2-7	many	CASSLVTWVQGSYEQYF	TGTGCCAGCAGTTTGGTCACTTGGGTTCAGGGCTCCTACGAGCAGTACTTC
NA	TRBV12-3/TRBV12-4	TRBJ1-2	NA	CASSRDSGGYTF	TGTGCCAGCAGTCGGGATTCTGGTGGCTACACCTTC
TRBD2	TRBV6-2/TRBV6-3	TRBJ2-7	NA	CASSLAGTTYYEQYF	TGTGCCAGCAGCCTAGCCGGGACTACATACTACGAGCAGTACTTC
TRBD2	TRBV28	TRBJ2-6	NA	CASRPRTSGGANVLTF	TGTGCCAGCAGACCTAGGACTAGCGGTGGGGCCAACGTCCTGACTTTC
NA	TRBV27	TRBJ2-1	few	CASSLNPPSVLTNEQFF	TGTGCCAGCAGTTTAAATCCCCCTAGCGTGTTGACCAACGAGCAGTTCTTC
TRBD1	TRBV30	TRBJ2-1	NA	CALRTGHSNLVYYNEQFF	TGTGCCTTAAGGACAGGCCACTCAAACCTCGTTTACTACAATGAGCAGTTCTTC
TRBD2	TRBV24-1	TRBJ2-1	NA	CATSDPSMGGLAGTYNEQFF	TGTGCCACCAGTGACCCCTCAATGGGGGGACTAGCGGGAACCTACAATGAGCAGTTCTTC
TRBD1	TRBV6-2/TRBV6-3	TRBJ1-5	few	CASSPWKGAQPQHF	TGTGCCAGCAGTCCCTGGAAGGGGGCTCAGCCCCAGCATTTT
NA	TRBV18	TRBJ1-1	NA	CASSQGEDTEAFF	TGTGCCAGCTCCCAAGGAGAAGACACTGAAGCTTTCTTT
TRBD1	TRBV7-2	TRBJ1-1	NA	CASSRTGLNTEAFF	TGTGCCAGCAGCAGGACAGGTCTGAACACTGAAGCTTTCTTT
NA	TRBV28	TRBJ2-1	NA	CASSYGGYLDEQFF	TGTGCCAGCAGTTACGGCGGGTACCTCGATGAGCAGTTCTTC
TRBD2	TRBV11-3	TRBJ2-1	NA	CASSLESQTSGRNEQFF	TGTGCCAGCAGCTTAGAGAGTCAGACTAGCGGGAGAAATGAGCAGTTCTTC
TRBD2	TRBV7-2	TRBJ2-7	NA	CASTPLGTSGSYEQYF	TGTGCCAGCACCCCTCTCGGGACTAGCGGGAGTTACGAGCAGTACTTC
NA	TRBV5-8	TRBJ1-5	NA	CASSWRGGNQPQHF	TGTGCCAGCAGCTGGCGGGGGGGCAATCAGCCCCAGCATTTT
NA	TRBV21-1	TRBJ1-6	NA	CASSTKRDRDLYNSPLHF	TGTGCCAGCAGCACAAAAAGAGACAGGGACCTTTATAATTCACCCCTCCACTTT
NA	TRBV4-1	TRBJ1-3	NA	CASSLQPDGSSGNTIYF	TGCGCCAGCAGCCTCCAACCGGACGGGAGCTCTGGAAACACCATATATTTT
TRBD1	TRBV25-1	TRBJ1-5	once	CASSKTGGQPQHF	TGTGCCAGCAGCAAGACAGGGGGTCAGCCCCAGCATTTT
TRBD2	TRBV7-9	TRBJ2-1	NA	CASSSTSGATNEQFF	TGTGCCAGCAGCTCGACTAGCGGCGCGACTAATGAGCAGTTCTTC
NA	TRBV5-6	TRBJ1-1	NA	CASSLGAGQTEAFF	TGTGCCAGCAGCCTAGGGGCAGGGCAGACTGAAGCTTTCTTT
NA	TRBV6-1	TRBJ1-6	NA	CASSEGVRRSSYNSPLHF	TGTGCCAGCAGTGAAGGGGTCAGGAGGAGCTCCTATAATTCACCCCTCCACTTT
NA	TRBV4-1	TRBJ1-1	few	CASSQAVGRGTEAFF	TGCGCCAGCAGCCAAGCAGTTGGCAGGGGCACTGAAGCTTTCTTT
TRBD2	TRBV7-2	TRBJ2-3	NA	CASSLVAGGGDTQYF	TGTGCCAGCAGCTTAGTGGCGGGAGGGGGAGATACGCAGTATTTT
TRBD1	TRBV10-3	TRBJ1-2	NA	CAISGTGGGLVYGYTF	TGTGCCATCAGTGGGACAGGGGGCGGTTTAGTCTATGGCTACACCTTC
NA	TRBV14	TRBJ1-2	once	CASSPQTGPDGYTF	TGTGCCAGCAGCCCCCAGACAGGTCCCGATGGCTACACCTTC
NA	TRBV10-3	TRBJ2-2	NA	CAISESQAGELFF	TGTGCCATCAGTGAGTCCCAGGCCGGGGAGCTGTTTTTT
NA	TRBV30	TRBJ1-2	few	CAWSNRRGFGYTF	TGTGCCTGGAGCAACCGACGGGGATTTGGCTACACCTTC
NA	TRBV12-2	TRBJ2-1	once	CASRSPLETNNEQFF	TGTGCAAGTCGCTCCCCGTTAGAGACTAACAATGAGCAGTTCTTC
TRBD1	TRBV27	TRBJ1-2	NA	CASSPGGDRATRGYTF	TGTGCCAGCAGTCCGGGGGGGGACAGAGCTACACGGGGCTACACCTTC
TRBD2	TRBV28	TRBJ2-7	NA	CASIFGGSSYEQYF	TGTGCCAGCATCTTCGGGGGGTCCTCCTACGAGCAGTACTTC
TRBD1	TRBV30	TRBJ2-7	NA	CACGQGAYEQYF	TGTGCCTGTGGACAGGGGGCTTACGAGCAGTACTTC
NA	TRBV6-5	TRBJ2-7	NA	CASSYSVEGYEQYF	TGTGCCAGCAGTTACTCTGTGGAGGGCTACGAGCAGTACTTC
TRBD1	TRBV20-1	TRBJ2-3	NA	CSASLGTGVDTQYF	TGCAGTGCTAGTCTCGGGACAGGGGTCGATACGCAGTATTTT
TRBD1	TRBV28	TRBJ1-1	NA	CASSADRGRPEAFF	TGTGCCAGCAGCGCGGACAGGGGGAGGCCTGAAGCTTTCTTT
NA	TRBV6-5	TRBJ1-2	NA	CATQTAGTNYGYTF	TGTGCCACCCAAACTGCAGGGACTAACTATGGCTACACCTTC
NA	TRBV6-1	TRBJ2-3	NA	CASSDASPTDTQYF	TGTGCCAGCAGTGATGCTAGTCCCACAGATACGCAGTATTTT
TRBD2	TRBV4-2	TRBJ2-3	once	CASSQTSGGPDTQYF	TGTGCCAGCAGCCAAACTAGCGGGGGCCCAGATACGCAGTATTTT
NA	TRBV5-6	TRBJ1-2	NA	CASSLGQIYGYTF	TGTGCCAGCAGCTTGGGACAGATCTATGGCTACACCTTC
NA	TRBV4-1	TRBJ1-5	NA	CASSQGAVWNQPQHF	TGCGCCAGCAGCCAAGGTGCGGTGTGGAATCAGCCCCAGCATTTT
TRBD2	TRBV10-3	TRBJ2-1	NA	CAISGTSGRVGEQFF	TGTGCCATCAGTGGGACTAGCGGGAGAGTGGGTGAGCAGTTCTTC